This T cell receptor beta chain was sequenced during a study of identical twins. V shed 3 bases and J 8 bases; nucleotides not matched to a gene: 14. Germline assignment: CDR1 SGHVS and CDR2 FQNEAQ. This CDR3 has 19 residues. Study-level points and caveats: Twins shared beta out-of-frame sequences in excess, but this excess was weaker. In monozygotic twins, models underestimated the sharing of out-of-frame TCR alpha. Among out-of-frame alpha sequences shared by twins, low generation probability occurred in excess. Clonotypes of the beta chain that were abundant in cord blood carried fewer insertions (memory repertoires showed none).

One entry per CDR3 protein, called by TCRdb with MiXCR from the 5' RACE reads. The sample carries 1,800,000 or so distinct CDR3 sequences, less than 35% recorded once. In this sample, this clonotype turned up a few times. Its specificity is not known. This rearrangement joins TRBV7-8 to TRBJ2-3; the match to TRBD2 covers 16 bases. The TCR was taken from a newborn girl in good health. Material: cord blood. The CDR3 sequence: CASSFGTSGGGPRGGTQYF. CDR3 bases: TGTGCCAGCAGCTTCGGGACTAGCGGGGGGGGTCCAAGAGGAGGTACGCAGTATTTT.